This T cell receptor (beta chain) originates from a study of T cells after yellow fever vaccination. Study information: Low-cell-number fractions underwent preparation using SMART-Seq v4 Ultra Low Input. Study-level findings and limits: Most clones from primary vaccination resurfaced after the booster (about 95% CD4, 75% to 90% CD8).

Synthesis of TCR cDNA relied on 5'RACE template switching, which attached a universal primer site and UMIs. TCRdb recomputed calls from the 5' RACE reads with MiXCR, one row per CDR3 protein. The sample includes just under 600,000 distinct CDR3 sequences, roughly 12% of them seen just once. This clonotype was observed a handful of times. Antigen specificity is unknown. V dropped 1 base and J dropped 4; count of bases not matched to a gene: 8. This CDR3 is built from 16 residues. Germline-derived CDR1 and CDR2 are SGHDN and FVKESK. The material was PBMCs, obtained on the day of the yellow fever booster vaccination. This TCR derives from a man aged 30 to 39 who received the YFV17D yellow fever vaccine. This rearrangement joins TRBV14 to TRBJ1-2; 8 bases match TRBD1. CDR3 bases: TGTGCCAGCAGCCAAGTCCCGACAGGGGTTGTCTATGGCTACACCTTC. Its translation is CASSQVPTGVVYGYTF.